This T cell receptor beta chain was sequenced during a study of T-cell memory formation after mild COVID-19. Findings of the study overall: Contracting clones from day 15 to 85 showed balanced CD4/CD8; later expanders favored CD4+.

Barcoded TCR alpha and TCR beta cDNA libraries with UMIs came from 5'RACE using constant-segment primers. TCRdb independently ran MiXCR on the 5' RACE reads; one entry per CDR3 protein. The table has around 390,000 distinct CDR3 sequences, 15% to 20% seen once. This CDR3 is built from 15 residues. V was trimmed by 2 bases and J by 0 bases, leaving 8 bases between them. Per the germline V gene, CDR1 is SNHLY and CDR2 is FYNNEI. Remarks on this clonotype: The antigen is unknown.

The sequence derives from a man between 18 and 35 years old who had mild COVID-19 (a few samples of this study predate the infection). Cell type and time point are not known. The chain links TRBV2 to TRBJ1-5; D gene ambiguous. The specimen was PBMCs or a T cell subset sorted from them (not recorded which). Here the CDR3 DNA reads TGTGCCAGCAGTGAAACGACCGCTAGCAATCAGCCCCAGCATTTT. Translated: CASSETTASNQPQHF.